This is a list of T cell receptor beta chains from one sample in a study of T-cell reconstitution after alpha-beta-depleted transplantation in children. Using its own MiXCR run on the PCR reads, TCRdb lists one record per CDR3 protein. The sample includes 350,000 to 400,000 distinct CDR3 sequences, 13% of them seen just once. The starting material was PBMCs, obtained from the stem cell graft. Receptors originate from a human donor who donated a stem cell graft to a child with Fanconi anemia. CDR3s include the opening cysteine and the closing phenylalanine or tryptophan. The D gene is left open where the match is weak. Size is stated for part of the rows, as once, few or many counts, or as a class when the clone is expanded.

j_call | v_call | clone_size | d_call | cdr3_nt | cdr3_aa
TRBJ1-2 | TRBV2 | few | - | TGTGCCATCCAGAACGGGACGGAGTATGGCTACACCTTC | CAIQNGTEYGYTF
TRBJ1-2 | TRBV6-1 | - | - | TGTGCCAGCAGTGAACGGGCAGACTATGGCTACACCTTC | CASSERADYGYTF
TRBJ1-5 | TRBV12-3/TRBV12-4 | many | - | TGTGCCAGCAGTTTACAAAGCAATCAGCCCCAGCATTTT | CASSLQSNQPQHF
TRBJ1-5 | TRBV5-1 | few | - | TGCGCCAGCAGCTTGGGTACTTGGGGTGAGCCCCAGCATTTT | CASSLGTWGEPQHF
TRBJ2-5 | TRBV6-1 | few | - | TGTGCCAGCAGATCCGGACAAGTAGAGACCCAGTACTTC | CASRSGQVETQYF
TRBJ2-6 | TRBV27 | - | - | TGTGCCAGCAGTTTAGTGCAGGGGATTACGATGGGGGCCAACGTCCTGACTTTC | CASSLVQGITMGANVLTF
TRBJ1-2 | TRBV12-3/TRBV12-4 | many | - | TGTGCCAGCAGCAGTTTAGCTAACTATGGCTACACCTTC | CASSSLANYGYTF
TRBJ1-1 | TRBV7-2 | - | - | TGTGCCAGCAGCTTCGCTGGGGGTCAAGCTTTCTTT | CASSFAGGQAFF
TRBJ2-2 | TRBV7-8 | - | - | TGTGCCAGCAGCTTAGGTTATCTCGGGGAGCTGTTTTTT | CASSLGYLGELFF
TRBJ2-7 | TRBV4-3 | - | - | TGCGCCAGCAGCCAAGGGGACCCCTCCTACGAGCAGTACTTC | CASSQGDPSYEQYF
TRBJ1-6 | TRBV25-1 | - | - | TGTGCCAGCAGTGGCGGGACGGTGAATTCACCCCTCCACTTT | CASSGGTVNSPLHF
TRBJ1-5 | TRBV12-3/TRBV12-4 | - | - | TGTGCCAGCAGTGAGAGGGGTGGCCAGCCCCAGCATTTT | CASSERGGQPQHF
TRBJ2-2 | TRBV12-3/TRBV12-4 | few | - | TGTGCCAGCAGCTATTCCGGGACGGTGAACACCGGGGAGCTGTTTTTT | CASSYSGTVNTGELFF
TRBJ1-1 | TRBV6-2/TRBV6-3 | - | TRBD1 | TGTGCCAGCAGTTACAGAGCCGGGACAGTAAACACTGAAGCTTTCTTT | CASSYRAGTVNTEAFF
TRBJ1-1 | TRBV27 | - | TRBD1 | TGTGCCAGCAGTCACGGGACAGGGGACACTGAAGCTTTCTTT | CASSHGTGDTEAFF
TRBJ2-7 | TRBV5-6 | many | - | TGTGCCAGCAGCCCAGGAAGGAACTACGAGCAGTACTTC | CASSPGRNYEQYF
TRBJ2-3 | TRBV27 | few | - | TGTGCCAGCAGTTATAGTTTTGGGGACCCCGGCGCAGATACGCAGTATTTT | CASSYSFGDPGADTQYF
TRBJ1-2 | TRBV20-1 | many | - | TGCAGTGCTGACTCATCTGGGACCGTGAATGGCTACACCTTC | CSADSSGTVNGYTF
TRBJ1-1 | TRBV12-3/TRBV12-4 | many | - | TGTGCCAGCAGTTTTATCAATGGGAACACTGAAGCTTTCTTT | CASSFINGNTEAFF
TRBJ2-5 | TRBV11-3 | few | TRBD2 | TGTGCCAGCAGCTTAGATGGGACTAGCAAAGAGACCCAGTACTTC | CASSLDGTSKETQYF
TRBJ2-5 | TRBV29-1 | few | - | TGCAGCGTTGCCGGGGCTCAAGAGACCCAGTACTTC | CSVAGAQETQYF
TRBJ2-3 | TRBV15 | few | TRBD2 | TGTGCCACCAGCGGCCCGATCATAGCGGGGGCTTCGAATACGCAGTATTTT | CATSGPIIAGASNTQYF
TRBJ1-5 | TRBV3-1 | - | - | TGTGCCAGCAGCCAAGGGTCAGGGGGCAATCAGCCCCAGCATTTT | CASSQGSGGNQPQHF
TRBJ1-2 | TRBV12-3/TRBV12-4 | few | - | TGTGCCAGCAGTTTCACAGAATCTAACTATGGCTACACCTTC | CASSFTESNYGYTF
TRBJ1-2 | TRBV12-3/TRBV12-4 | - | - | TGTGCCAGCAGCCGAGCGAGCGGCTACACCTTC | CASSRASGYTF
TRBJ2-2 | TRBV7-2 | few | TRBD2 | TGTGCCAGCAGCAATATACGGGGGGACACCGGGGAGCTGTTTTTT | CASSNIRGDTGELFF
TRBJ2-4 | TRBV4-3 | - | TRBD2 | TGCGCCAGCAGCCAAGAGCTGGCGGGGGGTACCAAAAACATTCAGTACTTC | CASSQELAGGTKNIQYF
TRBJ2-4 | TRBV20-1 | - | - | TGCAGTGCGCCGTCAGCCTCAGGGGGGATTCACATTCAGTACTTC | CSAPSASGGIHIQYF
TRBJ2-1 | TRBV5-1 | - | - | TGCGCCAGCAGCTTGGTTACAGCTTCTAACAATGAGCAGTTCTTC | CASSLVTASNNEQFF
TRBJ2-5 | TRBV18 | many | TRBD2 | TGTGCCAGCTCACCACTGGATTCACTAGCGCAAGAGACCCAGTACTTC | CASSPLDSLAQETQYF
TRBJ2-7 | TRBV10-3 | many | TRBD1 | TGTGCCATCAGCGGGACAGGGAGCTCCTACGAGCAGTACTTC | CAISGTGSSYEQYF
TRBJ2-1 | TRBV24-1 | few | TRBD2 | TGTGCCACTGCGGGGGGCTCCTACAATGAGCAGTTCTTC | CATAGGSYNEQFF
TRBJ2-3 | TRBV18 | - | - | TGTGCCAGCTCACCACTGAACACAGATACGCAGTATTTT | CASSPLNTDTQYF
TRBJ2-2 | TRBV2 | few | TRBD1 | TGTGCCAGCAGTATCACAGGGGGTGGCACCGGGGAGCTGTTTTTT | CASSITGGGTGELFF
TRBJ2-5 | TRBV5-1 | few | TRBD2 | TGCGCCAGCACACAATTTCTAGCGGGGGAAGAGACCCAGTACTTC | CASTQFLAGEETQYF
TRBJ2-5 | TRBV5-5 | - | - | TGTGCCAGCAGCAAACATGGGGTGGAAGAGACCCAGTACTTC | CASSKHGVEETQYF
TRBJ1-1 | TRBV3-1 | - | - | TGTGCCAGCAGCCCCGAAATTCAAGGAAAAGCTTTCTTT | CASSPEIQGKAFF
TRBJ2-5 | TRBV20-1 | many | - | TGCAGTGCTAGAGGAGGAGCAGGGACCCAGTACTTC | CSARGGAGTQYF
TRBJ1-5 | TRBV5-1 | many | TRBD1 | TGCGCCAGCAGCTTGTCTCTCTCCCCTACAGGGGTCAATCAGCCCCAGCATTTT | CASSLSLSPTGVNQPQHF
TRBJ1-1 | TRBV4-3 | few | - | TGCGCCAGCAGCCAAGATGGGGGGGGCGGTGTGGCTGAAGCTTTCTTT | CASSQDGGGGVAEAFF
TRBJ2-3 | TRBV27 | - | - | TGTGCCAGCAAGGGGGGATCCGGCACAGATACGCAGTATTTT | CASKGGSGTDTQYF
TRBJ1-1 | TRBV12-3/TRBV12-4 | few | - | TGTGCCAGCAGCGTCTACAGGTACACTGAAGCTTTCTTT | CASSVYRYTEAFF
TRBJ1-1 | TRBV18 | few | TRBD1 | TGTGCCAGCTCCGCTGGACAGGGGGCTTACACTGAAGCTTTCTTT | CASSAGQGAYTEAFF
TRBJ1-6 | TRBV5-5 | - | TRBD1 | TGTGCCAGCAGCTTGGAAGTGACAGGGTATTCACCCCTCCACTTT | CASSLEVTGYSPLHF
TRBJ1-2 | TRBV5-1 | many | TRBD1 | TGCGCCAGCAGCTTGGATGGGACAGGGGCTGGTGGCTACACCTTC | CASSLDGTGAGGYTF
TRBJ2-5 | TRBV5-1 | few | - | TGCGCCAGCAGCTTGGAGGCAGCGAAGACCCAGTACTTC | CASSLEAAKTQYF
TRBJ2-3 | TRBV20-1 | few | TRBD2 | TGCAGTGCAACCGATAGCGGGGGGACAGATACGCAGTATTTT | CSATDSGGTDTQYF
TRBJ2-1 | TRBV7-2 | few | TRBD1 | TGTGCCAGCAGCTTAGTGAGCGGGACAGGGGAGTATGAGCAGTTCTTC | CASSLVSGTGEYEQFF
TRBJ2-2 | TRBV2 | - | - | TGTGCCAGCAGCGCCATCCAGGCCGGGGAGCTGTTTTTT | CASSAIQAGELFF
TRBJ1-1 | TRBV27 | many | TRBD1 | TGTGCCAGCAGTTTATCGGGGACAGGGGAAGCTTTCTTT | CASSLSGTGEAFF
TRBJ2-5 | TRBV24-1 | - | TRBD1 | TGTGCCACCTTTGTTTGGGACAGACATTCTGAGACCCAGTACTTC | CATFVWDRHSETQYF